A selection of T cell receptor beta chains follows, all from one sample in a study of CD4 T cells in relation to SARS-CoV-2 and coronaviruses. Antigens for these TCRs are unknown. Clones were sequenced by immunoSEQ multiplex PCR, and TCRdb holds only the in-frame ones, with some missing. The sample comprises 15,000 to 25,000 clones, around 81% of which are singletons, and about 10% rests with the top ten. The sequenced material came from CD4+ T cells from PBMCs, cultured in vitro. All receptors come from a human donor in good health. The CDR3 runs from the conserved cysteine through the conserved F or W. A D gene is named only where the DNA matches it firmly. Size is omitted from some rows. Given values are once, few, many or a class for expanded clones.

. TRBJ2-7 TRBD1 TRBV7-8 TGTGCCAGCAGCCCAAGGACAGGAGGAAACTACGAGCAGTACTTC CASSPRTGGNYEQYF
. TRBJ2-4 TRBD2 TRBV4-3 TGCGCCAGCAGCCAAGAACTAGCGGGGGGGATGGACATTCAGTACTTC CASSQELAGGMDIQYF
. TRBJ2-1 TRBD2 TRBV7-9 TGTGCCAGCAGCTTACCGGGACTATTAGGCAATGAGCAGTTCTTC CASSLPGLLGNEQFF
. TRBJ1-1 TRBD1 TRBV27 TGTGCCAGCAAACTCAGGGGGCCTAGAATAGGCACTGAAGCTTTCTTT CASKLRGPRIGTEAFF
. TRBJ1-5 . TRBV6-5 TGTGCCAGCAGACCGGGACATAATCAGCCCCAGCATTTT CASRPGHNQPQHF
. TRBJ1-1 TRBD1 TRBV2 TGTGCCAGCAGGGGCCGGACAGGGGGCCGGGCGGGCACTGAAGCTTTCTTT CASRGRTGGRAGTEAFF
. TRBJ2-3 TRBD2 TRBV29-1 TGCAGCGTTGACCCCCCAGCGGGGGGAACAGATACGCAGTATTTT CSVDPPAGGTDTQYF
. TRBJ1-6 . TRBV5-4 TGTGCCAGCAGCTTGGCTGGGGGCTCGACCTATAATTCACCCCTCCACTTT CASSLAGGSTYNSPLHF
. TRBJ1-1 . TRBV9 TGTGCCAGCGCCCCGGGTAGGGGTACTGAAGCTTTCTTT CASAPGRGTEAFF
once TRBJ1-3 . TRBV7-2 TGTGCCAGCAGCTTAGGTCGATTACCGGCCGGAAACACCATATATTTT CASSLGRLPAGNTIYF
. TRBJ1-1 . TRBV7-2 TGTGCCAGCAGCTGGGACGGAGGGGCTTTCTTT CASSWDGGAFF
. TRBJ2-1 TRBD2 TRBV6-2/TRBV6-3 TGTGCCAGCAGTGCAACTAGCGGGGGTTACAATGAGCAGTTCTTC CASSATSGGYNEQFF
. TRBJ2-1 . TRBV6-6 TGTGCCAGCAGTTACCGGGGACGAGCTAACAATGAGCAGTTCTTC CASSYRGRANNEQFF
once TRBJ2-7 TRBD2 TRBV27 TGTGCCAGCAGGCGGACTAGCGCCTTCTCCTACGAGCAGTACTTC CASRRTSAFSYEQYF
. TRBJ2-3 TRBD2 TRBV29-1 TGCAGCGTTGATCGTTCGGCGGGAGTAGATACGCAGTATTTT CSVDRSAGVDTQYF
. TRBJ2-6 . TRBV6-1 TGTGCCAGCAGTGAAGGCCCTAGTGCTGGGGCCAACGTCCTGACTTTC CASSEGPSAGANVLTF